A single sample gave rise to the 23 T cell receptor beta chains below, sequenced in a study of monozygotic twins with inflammatory bowel disease. TCRdb reprocessed the 5' RACE reads and stores each CDR3 protein as one record, lacking DNA. In all, the sample yields over 120,000 distinct CDR3 sequences. Sequences were obtained from blood. The receptors were gathered from a human donor with ulcerative colitis or Crohn's disease, or a healthy co-twin of an affected twin (not recorded which).

This rearrangement joins TRBV10-2 to TRBJ2-5; no DNA is available, so the TRBD1 call from TCRdb remains unchecked. In germline, CDR1 is WSHSY, CDR2 SAAADI. The CDR3 runs 13 residues. This CDR3 is CASSETRAVTQYF.

This chain connects TRBV5-5 to TRBJ2-7; TCRdb proposes TRBD1, but this gene call is untestable without DNA. The CDR3 is made up of 16 amino acids. Germline V gene sequence: CDR1 SGHKS, CDR2 YYEKEE (reference sequence). CDR3 amino acids: CASSLKGTSVSYEQYF.

The V call is TRBV5-4, the J call TRBJ1-1; TCRdb calls TRBD1, which cannot be checked without DNA. The CDR3 has 15 residues. Germline CDR1 and CDR2: SGHNT and YYREEE (reference sequence). CDR3 sequence: CASSLTGQPNTEAFF.

This sequence joins TRBV4-3 and TRBJ1-5. The germline V gene has CDR1 LGHNA and CDR2 YSLEER. CDR3 size: 15 residues. CDR3 region: CASSQDPDGNQPQHF.

The gene calls are TRBV7-2 and TRBJ2-1; TCRdb's assignment of TRBD2 cannot be checked, as there is no DNA. The CDR3 has 14 residues. The germline CDR1 and CDR2 sequences are SGHTA and FQGNSA. The CDR3 sequence: CASSSTPSVNEQFF.

The rearrangement links TRBV20-1 to TRBJ2-7; TCRdb's D call, TRBD1, is unchecked because there is no DNA. Germline-derived CDR1 and CDR2 are DFQATT and SNEGSKA (reference sequence). The CDR3 is made up of 16 amino acids. CDR3 sequence reads: CSARDPGQGSSYEQYF.

The V and J genes are TRBV5-1 and TRBJ2-7. Germline V lookup: CDR1 SGHRS, CDR2 YFSETQ. The CDR3 contains 15 residues. The CDR3 spells CASSLARGSSYEQYF.

By frequency, this clonotype is large (0.1 to 1%). The chain employs TRBV3-1 and TRBJ2-3; TCRdb reports TRBD2, a call that lacks DNA to check it against. The CDR3 contains 17 residues. Germline V CDR1 and CDR2: LGHDT, YNNKEL (reference sequence). The CDR3 spells CASSHRLGRSSTDTQYF.

The CDR3 sequence: CSARDRASGANVLTF. The chain carries TRBV20-1 and TRBJ2-6. This CDR3 spans 15 amino acids. CDR1 and CDR2 (germline): DFQATT, SNEGSKA (reference sequence).

The CDR3 spells CASSSPQGVRNTEAFF. The chain is built from TRBV7-9 and TRBJ1-1; there is no DNA to check the TCRdb D call of TRBD1. The CDR3 contains 16 residues. Germline V gives CDR1 SEHNR, CDR2 FQNEAQ (reference sequence).

The chain combines TRBV6-4 with TRBJ1-5; TCRdb calls TRBD1, which cannot be checked without DNA. Germline loops: CDR1 MRHNA, CDR2 SNTAGT. This CDR3 comprises 19 residues. The CDR3 protein is CASKIRTGTNRRSNQPQHF.

The chain uses TRBV20-1 and TRBJ2-3; TCRdb returns TRBD2, unconfirmable since there is no DNA. The CDR3 covers 15 residues. Per germline, CDR1 DFQATT and CDR2 SNEGSKA (reference sequence). CDR3 sequence reads: CSALSTSGSTDTQYF.

The chain combines TRBV20-1 with TRBJ1-3. The CDR3 consists of 14 residues. Looked up from germline, CDR1 is DFQATT and CDR2 is SNEGSKA (reference sequence). Here the CDR3 reads CSARDETSGNTIYF.

V gene TRBV18 combines with J gene TRBJ2-5; as DNA is missing, the TRBD1 call by TCRdb cannot be tested. Germline CDR1 reads KGHSH; CDR2 reads LQKENI. CDR3 size: 15 residues. This CDR3 reads CASSPPSGGRETQYF.

The chain couples TRBV5-1 to TRBJ1-2; TCRdb lists TRBD1, though no DNA is available to test this call. From germline, CDR1 is SGHRS and CDR2 YFSETQ. The CDR3 contains 14 residues. CDR3 region: CASSLTRPGYGYTF.

This sequence joins TRBV29-1 and TRBJ1-2; absent DNA, TCRdb's TRBD1 call cannot be checked. CDR1 SQVTM and CDR2 ANQGSEA come from the germline V gene. This CDR3 region has 12 residues. The CDR3 sequence is CSVDVLGAFDVF.

The chain uses TRBV4-1 and TRBJ2-3; the D gene TCRdb calls, TRBD2, cannot be checked with no DNA. CDR3 length: 14 residues. Per germline, CDR1 MGHRA and CDR2 YSYEKL. The chain's CDR3 is CASRSGRPTDTQYF.

The chain recombines TRBV24-1 with TRBJ2-7; the TRBD1 assignment by TCRdb is unverifiable without DNA. The germline CDR1 and CDR2 sequences are KGHDR and SFDVKD. The CDR3 runs 14 residues. The chain's CDR3 is CATSAKGEHYEQYF.

The chain has TRBV2 and TRBJ2-3; checking the TCRdb D call of TRBD1 is not possible without DNA. The germline V gene encodes CDR1 SNHLY and CDR2 FYNNEI. The CDR3 contains 14 residues. The CDR3 spells CASSGQGGPDTQYF.

The chain has TRBV7-9 and TRBJ2-1; the D call from TCRdb, TRBD1, cannot be confirmed without DNA. Germline CDR1 and CDR2: SEHNR and FQNEAQ (reference sequence). The CDR3 totals 14 residues. The CDR3 reads CASRSDGAYNEQFF.

V and J are TRBV5-1 and TRBJ1-1. This CDR3 is 15 amino acids long. Germline lookup yields CDR1 SGHRS and CDR2 YFSETQ. The CDR3 spells CDSSIEVGGRTEAFF.

The V and J genes are TRBV6-1 and TRBJ1-1. CDR1 is MNHNS, CDR2 SASEGT, per germline. The CDR3 spans 14 residues. The CDR3 region is CASSRFLGNTEAFF.

This chain joins TRBV19 and TRBJ1-2; TCRdb's assignment of TRBD1 cannot be checked, as there is no DNA. Germline V gene data show CDR1 as LNHDA and CDR2 as SQIVND (reference sequence). The CDR3 is made up of 16 amino acids. The CDR3 loop reads CATSEGQGARDYGYTF.